Included here is one TCR beta chain sequence, with context. Use of 60 Vbeta and 13 Jbeta primers characterized the PCR. Some clones are missing from TCRdb's copy, which holds only in-frame ones; the method was immunoSEQ multiplex PCR. The sample includes 95,000 to 150,000 clones, about 83% of them seen just once. The sample originates from a study of cytomegalovirus exposure and HLA in healthy donors. There are 13 residues in the CDR3. Germline V lookup: CDR1 LNHDA, CDR2 SQIVND (reference sequence). V dropped 9 bases and J dropped 1 base, with 12 bases sitting between them. J is TRBJ1-1 and V is TRBV19, with D possibly matching TRBD1 (5 bases). The sequence was obtained from a woman aged 40 to 50 in good health and CMV-seropositive. What was sequenced was PBMCs. DNA for the CDR3: TGTGCCAGCTCAGTAGGGGAGAACACTGAAGCTTTCTTT. This sequence encodes CASSVGENTEAFF.